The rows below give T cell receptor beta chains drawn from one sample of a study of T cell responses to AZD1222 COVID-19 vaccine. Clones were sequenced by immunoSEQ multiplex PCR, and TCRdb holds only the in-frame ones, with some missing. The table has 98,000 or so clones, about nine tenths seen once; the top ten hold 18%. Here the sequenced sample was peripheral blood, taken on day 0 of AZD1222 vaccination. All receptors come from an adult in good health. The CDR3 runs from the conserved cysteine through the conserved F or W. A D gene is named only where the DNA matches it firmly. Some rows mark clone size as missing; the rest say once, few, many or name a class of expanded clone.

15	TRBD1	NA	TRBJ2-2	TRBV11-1	CASSGTGGFAGELFF	TGTGCCAGCAGTGGGACAGGGGGCTTTGCCGGGGAGCTGTTTTTT
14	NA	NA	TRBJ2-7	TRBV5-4	CASSPTRGSYEQYF	TGTGCCAGCAGCCCGACGAGGGGATCCTACGAGCAGTACTTC
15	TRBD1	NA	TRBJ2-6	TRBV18	CASSPTGGADSVLTF	TGTGCCAGCTCACCGACAGGGGGGGCCGATTCCGTCCTGACTTTC
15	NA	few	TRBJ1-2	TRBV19	CASSIDLASKDGYTF	TGTGCCAGTAGTATAGATCTGGCCAGTAAGGATGGCTACACCTTC
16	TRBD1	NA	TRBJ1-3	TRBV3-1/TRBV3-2	CASSFGQGNSGNTIYF	TGTGCCAGCAGCTTTGGACAGGGGAACTCTGGAAACACCATATATTTT
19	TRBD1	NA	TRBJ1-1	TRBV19	CASSITQGPRRTLGTEAFF	TGTGCCAGTAGTATCACACAGGGGCCCCGGCGAACTCTGGGCACTGAAGCTTTCTTT
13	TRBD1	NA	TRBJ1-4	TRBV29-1	CSATGGVDEKLFF	TGCAGCGCTACAGGGGGCGTAGATGAAAAACTGTTTTTT
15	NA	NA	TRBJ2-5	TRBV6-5	CASSYFPDGKETQYF	TGTGCCAGCAGTTACTTCCCGGACGGAAAAGAGACCCAGTACTTC
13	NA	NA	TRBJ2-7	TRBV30	CAWENGGSYEQYF	TGTGCCTGGGAGAACGGGGGTTCCTACGAGCAGTACTTC
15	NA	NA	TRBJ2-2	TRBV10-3	CAISGGTTNTGELFF	TGTGCCATCAGTGGGGGGACAACGAACACCGGGGAGCTGTTTTTT
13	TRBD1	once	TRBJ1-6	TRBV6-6	CASSDRGHSPLHF	TGTGCCAGCAGCGACAGGGGCCATTCACCCCTCCACTTT
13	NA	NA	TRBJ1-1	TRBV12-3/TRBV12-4	CASTNQGLTEAFF	TGTGCCAGCACCAATCAGGGATTGACGGAAGCTTTCTTT
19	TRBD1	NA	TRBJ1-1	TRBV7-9	CASSLVGLWDRDLRAEAFF	TGTGCCAGCAGCTTAGTAGGTCTATGGGACAGGGATCTACGAGCTGAAGCTTTCTTT
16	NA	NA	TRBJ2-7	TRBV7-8	CASSRAWREPSYEQYF	TGTGCCAGCAGCCGAGCATGGCGGGAACCTTCCTACGAGCAGTACTTC
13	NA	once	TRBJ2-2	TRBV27	CASLLGGTGELFF	TGTGCCAGCCTCTTAGGGGGGACCGGGGAGCTGTTTTTT
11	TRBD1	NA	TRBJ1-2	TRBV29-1	CSAGQDYGYTF	TGCAGCGCCGGACAGGACTATGGCTACACCTTC
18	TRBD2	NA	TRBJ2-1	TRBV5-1	CASSLDWGLAGGYNEQFF	TGCGCCAGCAGCTTGGATTGGGGACTAGCGGGTGGCTACAATGAGCAGTTCTTC
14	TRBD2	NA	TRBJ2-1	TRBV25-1	CASSLTGGQNEQFF	TGTGCCAGCAGTTTAACGGGGGGGCAGAATGAGCAGTTCTTC
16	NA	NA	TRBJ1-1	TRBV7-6	CASSLVAGLMNTEAFF	TGTGCCAGCAGCTTAGTGGCAGGACTTATGAACACTGAAGCTTTCTTT
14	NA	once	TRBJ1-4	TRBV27	CASRRQAANEKLFF	TGTGCCAGCAGGCGACAGGCGGCTAATGAAAAACTGTTTTTT
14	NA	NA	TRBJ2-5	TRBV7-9	CASSPTSGGETQYF	TGTGCCAGCAGCCCGACTAGTGGGGGAGAGACCCAGTACTTC
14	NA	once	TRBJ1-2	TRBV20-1	CSASLQPDDYGYTF	TGCAGTGCTAGTTTACAGCCGGACGATTATGGCTACACCTTC
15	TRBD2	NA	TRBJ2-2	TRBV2	CASSAGLGNTGELFF	TGTGCCAGCAGCGCGGGACTAGGGAACACCGGGGAGCTGTTTTTT
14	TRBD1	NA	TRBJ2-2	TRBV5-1	CASSPRQGDGELFF	TGCGCCAGCAGCCCCCGACAGGGCGACGGGGAGCTGTTTTTT
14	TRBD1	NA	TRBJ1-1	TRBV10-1	CASSESGGWTEAFF	TGCGCCAGCAGTGAGTCAGGGGGCTGGACTGAAGCTTTCTTT
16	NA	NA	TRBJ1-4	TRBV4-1	CASSQTQGYGNEKLFF	TGCGCCAGCAGCCAGACTCAGGGTTACGGTAATGAAAAACTGTTTTTT
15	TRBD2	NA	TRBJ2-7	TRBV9	CASSVRTSGVYEQYF	TGTGCCAGCAGCGTAAGGACTAGCGGGGTCTACGAGCAGTACTTC
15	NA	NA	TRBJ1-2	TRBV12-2	CASRQSRVGNYGYTF	TGTGCAAGTCGCCAAAGTAGGGTGGGTAACTATGGCTACACCTTC
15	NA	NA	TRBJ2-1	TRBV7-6	CASSPRPGPYNEQFF	TGTGCCAGCAGCCCCAGGCCGGGACCCTACAATGAGCAGTTCTTC
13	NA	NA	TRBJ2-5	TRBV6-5	CASSLTGSETQYF	TGTGCCAGCAGTTTGACAGGTTCAGAGACCCAGTACTTC
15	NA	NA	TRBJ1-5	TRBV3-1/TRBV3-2	CASSQDGHQNQPQHF	TGTGCCAGCAGCCAAGATGGACACCAAAATCAGCCCCAGCATTTT
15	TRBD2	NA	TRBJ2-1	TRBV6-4	CASSATSGGGNEQFF	TGTGCCAGCAGCGCGACTAGCGGGGGGGGCAATGAGCAGTTCTTC
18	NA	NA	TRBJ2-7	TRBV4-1	CASSQGLNTGTISYEQYF	TGCGCCAGCAGCCAGGGTCTAAATACCGGGACAATCTCCTACGAGCAGTACTTC
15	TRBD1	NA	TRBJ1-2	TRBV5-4	CASSSTTAGGYGYTF	TGTGCCAGCAGCTCAACGACTGCAGGGGGCTATGGCTACACCTTC
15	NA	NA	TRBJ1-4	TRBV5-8	CASSLGAGSNEKLFF	TGTGCCAGCAGCTTGGGTGCAGGGTCTAATGAAAAACTGTTTTTT
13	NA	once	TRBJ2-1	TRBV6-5	CASSSGPYNEQFF	TGTGCCAGCAGTAGCGGACCCTACAATGAGCAGTTCTTC
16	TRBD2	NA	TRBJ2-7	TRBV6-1	CASSDLLAGGVYEQYF	TGTGCCAGCAGTGACCTCCTAGCGGGGGGCGTCTACGAGCAGTACTTC
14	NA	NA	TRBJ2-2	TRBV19	CASNIEGYTGELFF	TGTGCCAGTAACATAGAGGGGTACACCGGGGAGCTGTTTTTT
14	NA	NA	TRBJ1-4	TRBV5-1	CASSQDTSNEKLFF	TGCGCCAGCAGCCAGGACACCTCTAATGAAAAACTGTTTTTT
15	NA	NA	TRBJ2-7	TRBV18	CASSPPLTAVYEQYF	TGTGCCAGCTCACCACCGTTAACGGCAGTATACGAGCAGTACTTC
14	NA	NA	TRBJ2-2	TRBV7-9	CASSLAGFTGELFF	TGTGCCAGCAGCTTAGCGGGTTTTACCGGGGAGCTGTTTTTT
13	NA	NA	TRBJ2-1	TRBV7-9	CASSPKGPNEQFF	TGTGCCAGCAGCCCCAAAGGGCCCAATGAGCAGTTCTTC
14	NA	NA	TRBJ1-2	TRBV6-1	CASSGTRWNYGYTF	TGTGCCAGCAGTGGGACAAGATGGAACTATGGCTACACCTTC
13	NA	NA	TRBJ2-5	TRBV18	CASSPNNQETQYF	TGTGCCAGCTCACCTAATAACCAAGAGACCCAGTACTTC
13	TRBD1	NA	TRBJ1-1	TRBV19	CASSRDRGTEAFF	TGTGCCAGTAGTAGGGACAGGGGCACTGAAGCTTTCTTT
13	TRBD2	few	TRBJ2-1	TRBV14	CASSSTGGAEQFF	TGTGCCAGCAGTTCCACCGGGGGGGCTGAGCAGTTCTTC
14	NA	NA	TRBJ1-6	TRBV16	CASSLGEGHSPLHF	TGTGCCAGCAGCCTAGGGGAGGGCCATTCACCCCTCCACTTT
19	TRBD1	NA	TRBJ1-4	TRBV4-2	CASSQLPGQGLGASEKLFF	TGTGCCAGCAGCCAACTACCGGGACAGGGCTTAGGGGCGAGTGAAAAACTGTTTTTT
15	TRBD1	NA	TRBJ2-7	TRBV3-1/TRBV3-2	CASRLTGTGSYEQYF	TGTGCCAGCAGGCTGACCGGGACAGGCTCCTACGAGCAGTACTTC
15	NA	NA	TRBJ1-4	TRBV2	CASSEDPGVYEKLFF	TGTGCCAGCAGTGAAGATCCGGGGGTTTATGAAAAACTGTTTTTT
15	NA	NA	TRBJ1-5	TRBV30	CAWSASPGLNQPQHF	TGTGCCTGGAGTGCAAGTCCAGGGTTAAATCAGCCCCAGCATTTT
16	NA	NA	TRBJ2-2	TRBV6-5	CASSYSTRVYTGELFF	TGTGCCAGCAGTTACTCCACTCGGGTCTACACCGGGGAGCTGTTTTTT
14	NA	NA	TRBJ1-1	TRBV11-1	CASSSRRLDTEAFF	TGTGCCAGCAGCTCCCGTAGATTGGACACTGAAGCTTTCTTT
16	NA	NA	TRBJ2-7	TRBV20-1	CSASGIQGISSYEQYF	TGCAGTGCTAGTGGTATACAGGGAATCAGCTCCTACGAGCAGTACTTC
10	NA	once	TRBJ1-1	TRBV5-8	CASTGTEAFF	TGTGCCAGCACTGGGACTGAAGCTTTCTTT
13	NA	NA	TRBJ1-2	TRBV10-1	CASSEDRAYGYTF	TGCGCCAGCAGTGAGGACAGAGCCTATGGCTACACCTTC